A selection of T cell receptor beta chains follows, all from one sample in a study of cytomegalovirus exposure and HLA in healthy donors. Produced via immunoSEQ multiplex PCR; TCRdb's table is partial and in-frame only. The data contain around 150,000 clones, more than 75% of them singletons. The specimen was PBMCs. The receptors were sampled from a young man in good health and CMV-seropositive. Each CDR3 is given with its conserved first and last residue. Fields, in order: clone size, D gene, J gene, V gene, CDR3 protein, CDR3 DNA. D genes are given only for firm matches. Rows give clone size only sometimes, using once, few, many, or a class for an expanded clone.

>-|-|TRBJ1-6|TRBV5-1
CASSLEDLPHNSPLHF
TGCGCCAGCAGCTTGGAGGACTTGCCCCATAATTCACCCCTCCACTTT
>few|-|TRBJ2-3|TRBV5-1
CASVLMGGADTQYF
TGCGCCAGCGTCCTGATGGGGGGAGCAGATACGCAGTATTTT
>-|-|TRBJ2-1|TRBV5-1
CASSFSNGVRNEQFF
TGCGCCAGCAGCTTCAGTAACGGGGTTAGGAATGAGCAGTTCTTC
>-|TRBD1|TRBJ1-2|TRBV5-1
CASSEDRVGYTF
TGCGCCAGCAGCGAAGACAGGGTTGGCTACACCTTC
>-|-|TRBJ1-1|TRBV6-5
CASSYFEGNTEAFF
TGTGCCAGCAGTTACTTCGAGGGGAACACTGAAGCTTTCTTT
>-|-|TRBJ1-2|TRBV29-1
CSVGQFYGYTF
TGCAGCGTTGGACAGTTCTATGGCTACACCTTC
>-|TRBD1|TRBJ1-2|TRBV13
CASSLMSWAGGSKDYGYTF
TGTGCCAGCAGCTTAATGTCATGGGCAGGGGGCTCGAAGGACTATGGCTACACCTTC
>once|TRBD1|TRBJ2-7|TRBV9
CASSTGTVYEQYF
TGTGCCAGCAGTACCGGGACAGTGTACGAGCAGTACTTC
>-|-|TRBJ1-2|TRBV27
CASSSLQGRGYTF
TGTGCCAGCAGTTCTCTCCAGGGTAGGGGCTACACCTTC
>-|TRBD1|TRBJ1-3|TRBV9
CASSGDRGLGNTIYF
TGTGCCAGCAGCGGCGACAGGGGGCTTGGAAACACCATATATTTT
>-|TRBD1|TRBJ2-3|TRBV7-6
CASSLRGQGESTDTQYF
TGTGCCAGCAGCTTAAGGGGACAGGGCGAAAGCACAGATACGCAGTATTTT
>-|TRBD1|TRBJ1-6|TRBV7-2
CASSSSGQNNSPLHF
TGTGCCAGCAGCTCCTCGGGACAGAATAATTCACCCCTCCACTTT
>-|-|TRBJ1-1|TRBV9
CASSVGTDTEAFF
TGTGCCAGCAGCGTAGGGACAGACACTGAAGCTTTCTTT
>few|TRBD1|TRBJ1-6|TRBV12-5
CASGLGAGQGNSPLHF
TGTGCTAGTGGTTTGGGGGCGGGACAGGGCAATTCACCCCTCCACTTT
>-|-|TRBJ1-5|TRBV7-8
CASSVLSSDQPQHF
TGTGCCAGCAGCGTACTTAGCAGCGATCAGCCCCAGCATTTT
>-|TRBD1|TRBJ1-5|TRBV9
CASSAGTGSQPQHF
TGTGCCAGCAGCGCCGGGACAGGGAGTCAGCCCCAGCATTTT